This TCR beta chain was found in a study of blood T cells in healthy people across ages. Through a sample-barcoded 5' primer and a J-beta primer mix, a second PCR was run for roughly 7 to 12 cycles. MiXCR was run by TCRdb on the 5' RACE reads, yielding one entry per CDR3 protein. The data hold around 1,000,000 distinct CDR3 sequences, with less than 45% observed a single time. V lost 5 bases to trimming and J lost 7 bases; unmatched junction nucleotides: 8. Germline V lookup: CDR1 SNHLY, CDR2 FYNNEI. This CDR3 contains 15 residues. The sequencing sample was made of blood. The sequence was collected from a young man in good health. The chain links TRBV2 to TRBJ1-6; TRBD1 agrees at 7 bases. In nucleotides, the CDR3 is TGTGCCAGCAGTTTTTCAGGGGGAGAGAATTCACCCCTCCACTTT. Protein product: CASSFSGGENSPLHF.